These 28 T cell receptor beta chains were sequenced from one sample in a study of cytomegalovirus exposure and HLA in healthy donors. 13 Jbeta primers and 60 Vbeta primers were used for the PCR. The table came from immunoSEQ multiplex PCR; TCRdb's copy has only in-frame clones and leaves some out. The sample consists of 270,000 or so clones, about nine tenths of them appearing once. The sequenced material came from PBMCs. The receptors shown here come from a man aged 35-49 years in good health and CMV-seropositive.

The rearrangement links TRBV30 to TRBJ2-1; 9 nucleotides align to TRBD2. Germline V gene sequence: CDR1 GTSNPN, CDR2 SVGIG (reference sequence). Trimming cost V 2 bases and J 7 bases; bases outside gene matches: 6. This CDR3 contains 14 residues. The CDR3 reads CAWSRLAGSNEQFF. CDR3 nucleotides: TGTGCCTGGAGTAGGCTAGCGGGATCTAATGAGCAGTTCTTC.

About this clone: Within the sample, other DNA sequences also encode this same CDR3. This chain joins TRBV7-3 and TRBJ2-2; D remains ambiguous. Germline CDR1 reads SGHTA; CDR2 reads FQGTGA. This CDR3 comprises 14 residues. Trimming left V 1 base short and J 8 bases short, with 11 bases between. This CDR3 reads CASSLIPQAGELFF. CDR3 in DNA: TGTGCCAGCAGCTTAATCCCCCAGGCTGGGGAGCTGTTTTTT.

The V gene is TRBV5-1, the J gene TRBJ2-1, with D unclear. Germline V lookup: CDR1 SGHRS, CDR2 YFSETQ. This CDR3 contains 16 residues. Between the trimmed V and J ends, which lost 4 bases and 0 bases, there was a span of 14 bases. CDR3: CASSNAAVYSYNEQFF. Written as DNA, the CDR3 is TGCGCCAGCAGCAACGCTGCGGTTTACTCCTACAATGAGCAGTTCTTC.

The rearrangement uses TRBV11-2 and TRBJ2-3, with a possible D match to TRBD1 (5 bases). V was pared by 1 base and J by 1 base, with 6 bases between. The CDR3 totals 14 residues. Germline V gene lookup returns CDR1 SGHAT and CDR2 FQNNGV. CDR3 amino acids: CASSLGGGTDTQYF. The CDR3, as DNA: TGTGCCAGCAGCTTAGGGGGCGGCACAGATACGCAGTATTTT. Looking up the rest from reference TRBV11-2 and TRBJ2-3 gives the full variable domain: EAGVAQSPRYKIIEKRQSVAFWCNPISGHATLYWYQQILGQGPKLLIQFQNNGVVDDSQLPKDRFSAERLKGVDSTLKIQPAKLEDSAVYLCASSLGGGTDTQYFGPGTRLTVL.

V usage is TRBV9 and J usage is TRBJ1-2, with 11 positions matching TRBD1. The J segment lost 2 bases and the V segment lost 4 bases, leaving 4 bases of the junction unmatched. Germline V gene lookup returns CDR1 SGDLS and CDR2 YYNGEE. The CDR3 length is 15 residues. The CDR3, as DNA: TGTGCCAGCAGCCTTCGGACAGGGGGCAACTATGGCTACACCTTC. As protein: CASSLRTGGNYGYTF.

In its sample, this clone was seen a few times. The gene calls are TRBV19 and TRBJ1-1; D is unclear. The CDR3 has 13 residues. Germline lookup yields CDR1 LNHDA and CDR2 SQIVND (reference sequence). The V gene lost 7 bases and the J gene lost 7 bases, with 16 bases spanning the gap. CDR3 amino acids: CASTGLSIGEAFF. CDR3 nucleotide sequence: TGTGCCAGTACGGGTCTTTCAATCGGTGAAGCTTTCTTT.

This clone was counted a single time. This rearrangement joins TRBV7-9 to TRBJ2-2; tentative D call: TRBD1 (5 bases). This CDR3 is 16 amino acids long. CDR1 and CDR2 (germline): SEHNR, FQNEAQ (reference sequence). V was pared by 1 base and J by 4 bases, with 13 bases between. The DNA of the CDR3 is TGTGCCAGCAGCTTAGGACAGATCTCCAGCACCGGGGAGCTGTTTTTT. Translation gives CASSLGQISSTGELFF.

The chain couples TRBV27 to TRBJ2-2, with D perhaps matching TRBD1 (6 bases). Trimming removed 3 bases from V and 2 bases from J, with 13 bases in between. This CDR3 has 16 amino acids. Per the germline V gene, CDR1 is MNHEY and CDR2 is SMNVEV (reference sequence). CDR3 bases: TGTGCCAGCAGTTTCTCAGGGGCCCTAAACACCGGGGAGCTGTTTTTT. This translates into CASSFSGALNTGELFF.

This chain joins TRBV6-5 and TRBJ1-1; D remains ambiguous. V dropped 3 bases and J dropped 7 bases, with 12 bases sitting between them. The CDR3 has 13 residues. Germline-derived CDR1 and CDR2 are MNHEY and SVGAGI. CDR3 sequence: CASSYGSKSEAFF. CDR3 DNA: TGTGCCAGCAGTTATGGGAGTAAGAGTGAAGCTTTCTTT.

The rearrangement links TRBV27 to TRBJ2-1, with 10 bases identical to TRBD2. Trimming cost V 10 bases and J 7 bases; bases outside gene matches: 10. Per germline, CDR1 MNHEY and CDR2 SMNVEV (reference sequence). There are 14 residues in the CDR3. CDR3 coding DNA: TGTGCCACCACCGGGGCTAGCGGGAGAAATGAGCAGTTCTTC. Protein: CATTGASGRNEQFF.

The chain recombines TRBV7-9 with TRBJ2-2, with D unclear. The CDR3 has 16 residues. Deletions cut 2 bases from V and 1 base from J, with 11 bases between. In germline, CDR1 is SEHNR, CDR2 FQNEAQ (reference sequence). CDR3 coding DNA: TGTGCCAGCAGCTTAACGAGACTTAGGAACACCGGGGAGCTGTTTTTT. Protein sequence: CASSLTRLRNTGELFF.

The rearrangement uses TRBV28 and TRBJ2-5, with 7 bases aligning to TRBD1. The CDR3 is 14 residues long. With 7 bases clipped from V and 4 bases from J, the junction kept 9 bases outside the gene matches. Germline V gives CDR1 MDHEN, CDR2 SYDVKM. The CDR3 DNA reads TGTGCCAGCATAAGGCAGGGGGAAGGAGAGACCCAGTACTTC. Protein sequence: CASIRQGEGETQYF.

The chain carries TRBV4-1 and TRBJ2-6; D unresolved. From germline, CDR1 is MGHRA and CDR2 YSYEKL. The CDR3 consists of 16 residues. V gave up 4 bases and J gave up 0 bases, with 10 bases separating them. In DNA, the CDR3 is TGCGCCAGCAGCCCGCGACTGTTCTCTGGGGCCAACGTCCTGACTTTC. Encoded protein: CASSPRLFSGANVLTF.

This rearrangement joins TRBV28 to TRBJ2-3; D is perhaps TRBD1 (5 bases). V was clipped by 3 bases and J by 3 bases, with 16 bases between them. The CDR3 contains 16 residues. The germline CDR1 and CDR2 sequences are MDHEN and SYDVKM. For the CDR3, the DNA is TGTGCCAGCAGTTTGATTCCAGGGTCCGGGACAGATACGCAGTATTTT. Its translation: CASSLIPGSGTDTQYF.

This chain connects TRBV6-1 to TRBJ2-7; TRBD1 agrees at 8 bases. The V segment lost 2 bases and the J segment 0 bases; nucleotides outside the gene matches: 12. The CDR3 has 18 amino acids. Germline values: CDR1 MNHNS, CDR2 SASEGT. CDR3 in DNA: TGTGCCAGCAGTGAAAAGGCAGGGGGCGTTAGGAACTCCTACGAGCAGTACTTC. Translated, it gives CASSEKAGGVRNSYEQYF.

The chain carries TRBV30 and TRBJ2-7, with a tentative D call TRBD1 (5 bases). The V gene's germline CDR1 is GTSNPN and CDR2 SVGIG (reference sequence). CDR3 length: 12 amino acids. V lost 3 bases to trimming and J lost 6 bases, with 12 bases between them. In DNA, the CDR3 is TGTGCCTGGAGGAAAAGGGGTCTCGAGCAGTACTTC. Protein: CAWRKRGLEQYF.

The V gene is TRBV18, the J gene TRBJ1-3; D call uncertain. Germline lookup yields CDR1 KGHSH and CDR2 LQKENI. This CDR3 region has 14 residues. Trimming cost V 3 bases and J 0 bases, with 6 bases left between them. The CDR3 is CASSPGHSGNTIYF. CDR3 nucleotide sequence: TGTGCCAGCTCACCGGGCCACTCTGGAAACACCATATATTTT. Full variable domain (outside the CDR3, taken from reference TRBV18 and TRBJ1-3): NAGVMQNPRHLVRRRGQEARLRCSPMKGHSHVYWYRQLPEEGLKFMVYLQKENIIDESGMPKERFSAEFPKEGPSILRIQQVVRGDSAAYFCASSPGHSGNTIYFGEGSWLTVV.

This chain connects TRBV7-8 to TRBJ2-7; 7 nucleotides align to TRBD2. The CDR3 extends over 16 amino acids. CDR1 is SGHVS and CDR2 is FQNEAQ in the germline V gene. V lost 1 base to trimming and J lost 1 base; unmatched junction nucleotides: 7. The CDR3 coding sequence is TGTGCCAGCAGCTTAGGGGTTGGGGGGGGTTCCTACGAGCAGTACTTC. Translated: CASSLGVGGGSYEQYF.

J is TRBJ2-1 and V is TRBV9, with a weak D call TRBD2 (5 bases). From germline, CDR1 is SGDLS and CDR2 YYNGEE. Trimming took 4 bases from V and 0 from J, leaving 14 bases between them. The CDR3 extends over 16 amino acids. CDR3 sequence (DNA): TGTGCCAGCAGCCCAGGACTTGCTAGCTCCTACAATGAGCAGTTCTTC. Amino acids: CASSPGLASSYNEQFF.

The V gene is TRBV10-3, the J gene TRBJ1-1, with D tentatively TRBD1 (5 bases). Germline-derived CDR1 and CDR2 are ENHRY and SYGVKD. The germline V and J ends were trimmed by 11 bases and 6 bases, with 16 bases remaining between them. The CDR3 has 12 amino acids. Written as DNA, the CDR3 is TGTGCCGCAGGTCGGGGGTCCCCTGAAGCTTTCTTT. Residues: CAAGRGSPEAFF.

This chain joins TRBV7-2 and TRBJ2-7; no clear D gene. The length of the CDR3 is 12 residues. Germline CDR1 SGHTA, CDR2 FQGNSA. Trimming removed 1 base from V and 5 bases from J, with 6 bases in between. Here the CDR3 reads CASSLGLHEQYF. In nucleotides, the CDR3 is TGTGCCAGCAGCTTAGGACTCCACGAGCAGTACTTC.

For the CDR3, the DNA is TGTGCCAGCAGCCCCCGGACTTCTCTAGCGGGAGAGCAGTTCTTC. Translated, it gives CASSPRTSLAGEQFF. The chain uses TRBV14 and TRBJ2-1; TRBD2 agrees at 9 bases. This CDR3 contains 15 residues. Trimming at V came to 4 bases and at J to 10 bases, leaving 11 bases not matched to a gene. Germline V gene lookup returns CDR1 SGHDN and CDR2 FVKESK.

V usage is TRBV27 and J usage is TRBJ2-7, with D possibly matching TRBD1 (6 bases). CDR3 length: 15 amino acids. Germline values: CDR1 MNHEY, CDR2 SMNVEV (reference sequence). V gave up 7 bases and J gave up 0 bases, with 16 bases separating them. CDR3 in amino acids: CASTSPGASSYEQYF. For the CDR3, the DNA is TGTGCCAGCACCTCCCCAGGGGCGAGCTCCTACGAGCAGTACTTC.

This clone was detected once. This chain links TRBV11-2 with TRBJ1-4, with a weak D call TRBD1 (5 bases). Trimming left V 6 bases short and J 7 bases short, with 18 bases between. CDR3 size: 15 residues. CDR1 SGHAT and CDR2 FQNNGV come from the germline V gene. CDR3 sequence: CASSRGGGFGEKLFF. The CDR3 nucleotides are TGTGCCAGCAGTAGAGGTGGGGGGTTTGGTGAAAAACTGTTTTTT.

The chain has TRBV10-2 and TRBJ2-5, with 8 positions matching TRBD1. The V gene's germline CDR1 is WSHSY and CDR2 SAAADI. The CDR3 totals 14 residues. Trimming removed 6 bases from V and 5 bases from J; junction bases left unmatched: 8. CDR3 region: CASSRQGHTETQYF. CDR3 DNA sequence: TGCGCCAGCAGCCGACAGGGGCACACGGAGACCCAGTACTTC.

The chain joins TRBV7-8 to TRBJ2-3; perhaps TRBD2 as D (5 bases). Trimming shortened V by 1 base and J by 3 bases, and 17 bases separated the two germline ends. This CDR3 contains 17 residues. The germline V gene has CDR1 SGHVS and CDR2 FQNEAQ. The CDR3 DNA follows: TGTGCCAGCAGCTTAGGGACTCAGCGGAGGATAACAGATACGCAGTATTTT. Protein product: CASSLGTQRRITDTQYF. The full variable domain, rest sourced from reference TRBV7-8 and TRBJ2-3, is GAGVSQSPRYKVAKRGQDVALRCDPISGHVSLFWYQQALGQGPEFLTYFQNEAQLDKSGLPSDRFFAERPEGSVSTLKIQRTQQEDSAVYLCASSLGTQRRITDTQYFGPGTRLTVL.

The chain has TRBV28 and TRBJ1-5; the D is unclear. V lost 3 bases to trimming and J lost 7 bases, with 19 bases between them. This CDR3 has 16 residues. The germline gives CDR1 MDHEN, CDR2 SYDVKM. CDR3 loop: CASSFPMLRAGQPQHF. The CDR3 DNA reads TGTGCCAGCAGTTTCCCCATGCTGAGGGCCGGGCAGCCCCAGCATTTT.

J is TRBJ1-2 and V is TRBV9; D uncertain. Looked up from germline, CDR1 is SGDLS and CDR2 is YYNGEE. V was cut by 2 bases and J by 1 base, with 6 bases left in between. This CDR3 is 13 amino acids long. Written as DNA, the CDR3 is TGTGCCAGCAGCGTTGTAGATAACTATGGCTACACCTTC. Its translation: CASSVVDNYGYTF. Using reference TRBV9 and TRBJ1-2 for the parts outside the CDR3, the full variable domain is DSGVTQTPKHLITATGQRVTLRCSPRSGDLSVYWYQQSLDQGLQFLIQYYNGEERAKGNILERFSAQQFPDLHSELNLSSLELGDSALYFCASSVVDNYGYTFGSGTRLTVV.